A single T cell receptor (beta chain) is shown here with its context. Its recognized antigen is unknown. Per-nucleotide qualities are absent, and no much larger clonotype sits a single base away. This record comes from a study of T cell changes during pregnancy in multiple sclerosis (dated by TCRdb to the late 2010s). Background on the whole study: In women with multiple sclerosis, the researchers looked at how the T cell repertoire shifted as pregnancy progressed.

V is reduced by 4 bases and J by 0 bases, leaving a spacing of 6 bases between them. CDR1 and CDR2 are read off the germline V gene as SGHVS and FQNEAQ. There are 13 amino acids in the CDR3, from cysteine to phenylalanine inclusive. Of the read, only the CDR3 DNA is kept; its 39 bases are in frame from base 1. Libraries were built with the immunoSEQ multiplex PCR assay. TCRdb limited this immuneACCESS table to in-frame rearrangements with V and J called. A share of clones is missing; checked studies link under half to unresolved V genes, and the rest is unexplained. The sample table shows approximately 49,000 clones, and roughly 92% are seen once. Approximately 0.91% of the sample is taken by the ten largest.

The source was CD4+ T cells from peripheral blood mononuclear cells, collected in the second trimester of pregnancy. The sequence was obtained from a female donor in good health, enrolled as a control in a pregnancy study. The chain is encoded by TRBV7-8 joined to TRBJ1-1, with the D gene too uncertain to name. The CDR3 is CASSSQMNTEAFF. The base sequence is TGTGCCAGCAGCTCGCAGATGAACACTGAAGCTTTCTTT.